This is a list of T cell receptor beta chains from one sample in a study of blood T cell repertoires in COVID-19. The data were produced by immunoSEQ multiplex PCR, yet TCRdb's version contains in-frame clones alone and is incomplete. This table has about 170,000 clones, around nine tenths appearing once. Sequencing was done on a sample of PBMCs or T cells enriched from blood (not recorded which). The source of these receptors is a woman younger than 30 who had recovered from COVID-19. CDR3s include the opening cysteine and the closing phenylalanine or tryptophan. The D gene is left open where the match is weak. A row's size may be missing; if present it is once, few, many or a size class.

V	J	D	size	DNA	CDR3
TRBV7-9	TRBJ1-1	NA	NA	TGTGCCAGCAGCCCCCTGGCGGGGAACACTGAAGCTTTCTTT	CASSPLAGNTEAFF
TRBV6-5	TRBJ2-1	TRBD2	NA	TGTGCCAGCAGTTACCTAGCGGGAGCCCATGAGCAGTTCTTC	CASSYLAGAHEQFF
TRBV27	TRBJ1-1	NA	NA	TGTGCCAGCAGTTTACGCGGATCCACTGAAGCTTTCTTT	CASSLRGSTEAFF
TRBV2	TRBJ1-2	NA	NA	TGTGCCAGCAGTGAAGAGTTCAACTCGGGCTACACCTTC	CASSEEFNSGYTF
TRBV5-4	TRBJ2-7	NA	NA	TGTGCCAGCAGCCGGAGCAGGGTCCACTACGAGCAGTACTTC	CASSRSRVHYEQYF
TRBV25-1	TRBJ2-1	NA	NA	TGTGCCAGCAGACCCGGGACACCAAACAATGAGCAGTTCTTC	CASRPGTPNNEQFF
TRBV5-1	TRBJ2-2	TRBD1	NA	TGCGCCAGCTTTGGGACAGTGACAAGCGGGGAGCTGTTTTTT	CASFGTVTSGELFF
TRBV2	TRBJ1-2	NA	NA	TGTGCCAGCAGTGACCCGCGGGGCAACTATGGCTACACCTTC	CASSDPRGNYGYTF
TRBV2	TRBJ1-2	NA	NA	TGTGCCACCCAGCCGGGGAGATATGGCTACACCTTC	CATQPGRYGYTF
TRBV2	TRBJ2-5	TRBD2	NA	TGTGCCAGCAGGGTAGCGGGAGCATTGAAGACCCAGTACTTC	CASRVAGALKTQYF
TRBV7-5	TRBJ2-7	NA	NA	TGTGCCAGAAGCGACTTAGCGGGAGGGGTTTTCTACGAGCAGTACTTC	CARSDLAGGVFYEQYF
TRBV29-1	TRBJ2-1	TRBD2	NA	TGCAGCGTTTTCGGCGGGAGTGTCTACAATGAGCAGTTCTTC	CSVFGGSVYNEQFF
TRBV30	TRBJ2-7	TRBD2	NA	TGTGCCTGGAGTGTTACTAGCGGATACTACGAGCAGTACTTC	CAWSVTSGYYEQYF
TRBV18	TRBJ1-1	TRBD1	NA	TGTGCCAGCTCTCGTGGGACAGAGAACACTGAAGCTTTCTTT	CASSRGTENTEAFF
TRBV2	TRBJ2-5	NA	NA	TGTGCCAGCACCCCGGGACTAGAGACCCAGTACTTC	CASTPGLETQYF
TRBV6-5	TRBJ1-1	TRBD1	NA	TGTGCCAGCAGCAAGACAGGGGGCAGGACTGAAGCTTTCTTT	CASSKTGGRTEAFF
TRBV20-1	TRBJ1-5	NA	NA	TGCAGTGCTAGCAGGGGTCAGCCCCAGCATTTT	CSASRGQPQHF
TRBV7-3	TRBJ2-1	TRBD1	NA	TGTGCCAGCAGCCGATCGGACAGGGGGCGTTACAATGAGCAGTTCTTC	CASSRSDRGRYNEQFF
TRBV20-1	TRBJ2-5	NA	NA	TGCAGTGCTAGCGTAGTGACCCAGTACTTC	CSASVVTQYF
TRBV7-3	TRBJ2-3	TRBD1	NA	TGTGCCAGCAGCCTTTGGGACAGGGGCACAGATACGCAGTATTTT	CASSLWDRGTDTQYF
TRBV6-5	TRBJ2-3	NA	NA	TGTGCCAGCAAGCATATAAGCACAGATACGCAGTATTTT	CASKHISTDTQYF
TRBV28	TRBJ1-1	NA	NA	TGTGCCAGCAGCCAATCGGGGGGAAAGGATGAAGCTTTCTTT	CASSQSGGKDEAFF
TRBV28	TRBJ1-2	TRBD1	NA	TGTGCCAGCAGTTTTGGGACAGGGGGCTCCTATGGCTACACCTTC	CASSFGTGGSYGYTF
TRBV19	TRBJ1-1	NA	once	TGTGCCAGTACCTTACAGACGAACACTGAAGCTTTCTTT	CASTLQTNTEAFF
TRBV5-1	TRBJ1-2	NA	NA	TGCGCCAGCAGCTCCTCCCTCGCCGGGACAAATTATGGCTACACCTTC	CASSSSLAGTNYGYTF
TRBV11-2	TRBJ1-2	TRBD1	NA	TGTGCCAGCAGCCAGACTGTAACAGGGGACTATGGCTACACCTTC	CASSQTVTGDYGYTF
TRBV12-3/TRBV12-4	TRBJ1-5	NA	NA	TGTGCCAGCAGTTTTCCAGGGAATCAGCCCCAGCATTTT	CASSFPGNQPQHF
TRBV7-9	TRBJ2-1	NA	NA	TGTGCCAGCAATCTTGTCGGGGTCATATACAATGAGCAGTTCTTC	CASNLVGVIYNEQFF
TRBV3-1/TRBV3-2	TRBJ1-1	NA	NA	TGTGCCAGCAGCACGGGACTGATGAACACTGAAGCTTTCTTT	CASSTGLMNTEAFF
TRBV6-5	TRBJ1-6	TRBD1	NA	TGTGCCAGCGGGGGACAGGGGACCGCGGCTTCACCCCTCCACTTT	CASGGQGTAASPLHF
TRBV28	TRBJ1-1	NA	NA	TGTGCCAGCAGTTTATACATCTCGGGACACTTGAACACTGAAGCTTTCTTT	CASSLYISGHLNTEAFF
TRBV30	TRBJ2-7	TRBD1	NA	TGTGCCTGGGACAGGGTTTGGAACGAGCAGTACTTC	CAWDRVWNEQYF
TRBV13	TRBJ2-1	NA	once	TGTGCCAGCAGCAACCAGCGGACCCCCTACAATGAGCAGTTCTTC	CASSNQRTPYNEQFF
TRBV5-1	TRBJ2-3	NA	NA	TGCGCCAGCACCCCCGGTAGCACAGATACGCAGTATTTT	CASTPGSTDTQYF
TRBV11-3	TRBJ2-6	NA	NA	TGTGCCAGCAGCCCTCTAGGAGCGGCCAGCTCTGGGGCCAACGTCCTGACTTTC	CASSPLGAASSGANVLTF
TRBV24-1	TRBJ1-5	NA	NA	TGTGCCACCAGTGATCTGGCAAATCAGCCCCAGCATTTT	CATSDLANQPQHF
TRBV27	TRBJ2-4	TRBD1	NA	TGTGCCAGCACCCCCCAGGGGGCCAACATTCAGTACTTC	CASTPQGANIQYF
TRBV7-2	TRBJ2-2	TRBD2	NA	TGTGCCAGCAGCGGGGGACTAGCGGGAGGGGTGGCCGGGGAGCTGTTTTTT	CASSGGLAGGVAGELFF
TRBV6-6	TRBJ1-2	NA	NA	TGTGCCAGCAGTTATTTGGCGGGTTTTAACTATGGCTACACCTTC	CASSYLAGFNYGYTF
TRBV6-6	TRBJ1-4	NA	NA	TGTGCCAGCAGTTACCGCGGGGGGCGTGAAAAACTGTTTTTT	CASSYRGGREKLFF
TRBV28	TRBJ2-7	NA	NA	TGTGCCAGCAGTTTCGAAGCCGCGGGACCCTACGAGCAGTACTTC	CASSFEAAGPYEQYF
TRBV6-2/TRBV6-3	TRBJ2-3	NA	once	TGTGCCAGCAGCCGAGGGACTCCGTCGAAGGATACGCAGTATTTT	CASSRGTPSKDTQYF
TRBV11-2	TRBJ2-7	NA	NA	TGTGCCAGCAGCGGACAGTTCTCCTACGAGCAGTACTTC	CASSGQFSYEQYF
TRBV28	TRBJ2-1	NA	many	TGTGCCAGCCTTGATGGTCGTAGCTCCTACAATGAGCAGTTCTTC	CASLDGRSSYNEQFF
TRBV19	TRBJ1-5	NA	few	TGTGCCAGTAATTCCCAGGATTATAGCAATCAGCCCCAGCATTTT	CASNSQDYSNQPQHF
TRBV11-3	TRBJ2-1	NA	NA	TGTGCCAGCAGCCCAGCCGACAGGAATGAGCAGTTCTTC	CASSPADRNEQFF
TRBV3-1/TRBV3-2	TRBJ2-3	TRBD2	NA	TGTGCCAGCAGCCAGTCGGGGGGGATAGGCACAGATACGCAGTATTTT	CASSQSGGIGTDTQYF
TRBV6-2/TRBV6-3	TRBJ2-7	NA	NA	TGTGCCAGCAGTTACTTCGCTAGCTACGAGCAGTACTTC	CASSYFASYEQYF
TRBV18	TRBJ2-1	TRBD1	NA	TGTGCCAGCTCACCCTACCCGGGACAGGGGGACAATGAGCAGTTCTTC	CASSPYPGQGDNEQFF
TRBV28	TRBJ2-6	TRBD1	NA	TGTGCCAGCAGTTTAAGGGGGACAGACAACGTCCTGACTTTC	CASSLRGTDNVLTF
TRBV18	TRBJ1-6	NA	NA	TGTGCCAGCTCACCCACAGGGTCTCGGGCTCCCCTCCACTTT	CASSPTGSRAPLHF
TRBV5-5	TRBJ1-5	NA	NA	TGTGCCAGCAGCTTTACAGGGCGGGATCAGCCCCAGCATTTT	CASSFTGRDQPQHF
TRBV29-1	TRBJ2-3	TRBD2	NA	TGCAGCGTTGATAAGCGGGAGGTCTCAGATACGCAGTATTTT	CSVDKREVSDTQYF